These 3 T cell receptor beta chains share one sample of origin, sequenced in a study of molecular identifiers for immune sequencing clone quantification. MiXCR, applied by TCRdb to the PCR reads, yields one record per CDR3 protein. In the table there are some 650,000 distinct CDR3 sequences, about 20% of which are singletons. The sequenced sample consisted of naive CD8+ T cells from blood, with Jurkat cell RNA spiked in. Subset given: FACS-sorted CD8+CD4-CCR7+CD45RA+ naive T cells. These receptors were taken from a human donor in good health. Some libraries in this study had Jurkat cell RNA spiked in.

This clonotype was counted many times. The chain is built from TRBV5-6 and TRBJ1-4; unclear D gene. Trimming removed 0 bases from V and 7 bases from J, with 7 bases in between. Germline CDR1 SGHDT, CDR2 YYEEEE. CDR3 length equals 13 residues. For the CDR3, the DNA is TGTGCCAGCAGCTTGGGTCGGGGTGAAAAACTGTTTTTT. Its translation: CASSLGRGEKLFF.

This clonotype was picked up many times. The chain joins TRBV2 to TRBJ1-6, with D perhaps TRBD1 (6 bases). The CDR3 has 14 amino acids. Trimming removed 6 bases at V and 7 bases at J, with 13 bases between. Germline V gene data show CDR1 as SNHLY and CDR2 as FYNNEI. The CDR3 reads CASRWTASNSPLHF. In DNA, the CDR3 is TGTGCCAGCAGATGGACAGCTTCCAATTCACCCCTCCACTTT.

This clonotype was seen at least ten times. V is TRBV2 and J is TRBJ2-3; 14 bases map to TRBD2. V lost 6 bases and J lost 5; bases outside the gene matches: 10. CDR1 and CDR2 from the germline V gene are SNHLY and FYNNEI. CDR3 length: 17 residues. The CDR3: CASSKWGLAGDEDTQYF. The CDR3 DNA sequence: TGTGCCAGCAGCAAATGGGGACTAGCGGGGGATGAAGATACGCAGTATTTT.